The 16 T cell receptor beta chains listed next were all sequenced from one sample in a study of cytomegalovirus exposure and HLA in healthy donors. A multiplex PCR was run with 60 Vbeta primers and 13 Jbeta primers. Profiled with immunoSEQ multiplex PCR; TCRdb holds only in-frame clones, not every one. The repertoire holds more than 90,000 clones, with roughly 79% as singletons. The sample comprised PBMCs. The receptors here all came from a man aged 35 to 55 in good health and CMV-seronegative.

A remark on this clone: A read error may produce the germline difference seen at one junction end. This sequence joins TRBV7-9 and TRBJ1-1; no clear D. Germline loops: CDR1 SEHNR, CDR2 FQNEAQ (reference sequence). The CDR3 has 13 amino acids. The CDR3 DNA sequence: TGTGCCAGCAGCTTAGACTGGTCCACCGTTTCAGCGTTT. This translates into CASSLDWSTVSAF.

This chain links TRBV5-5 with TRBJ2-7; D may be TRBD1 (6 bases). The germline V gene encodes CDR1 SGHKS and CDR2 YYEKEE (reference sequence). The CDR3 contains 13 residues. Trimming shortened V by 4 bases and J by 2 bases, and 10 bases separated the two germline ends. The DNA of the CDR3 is TGTGCCAGCAGCCAGGGACACACCTACGAGCAGTACTTC. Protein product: CASSQGHTYEQYF.

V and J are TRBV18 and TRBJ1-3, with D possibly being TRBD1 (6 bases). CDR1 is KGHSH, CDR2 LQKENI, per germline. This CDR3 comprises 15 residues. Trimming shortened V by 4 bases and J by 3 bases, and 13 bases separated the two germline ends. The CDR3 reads CASSRGNRDGNTIYF. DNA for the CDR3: TGTGCCAGCTCACGAGGGAACAGGGATGGAAACACCATATATTTT.

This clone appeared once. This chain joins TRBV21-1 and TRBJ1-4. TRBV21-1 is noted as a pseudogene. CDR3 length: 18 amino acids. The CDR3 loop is CASSKGESYHATNEKLFF. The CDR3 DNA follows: TGTGCCAGCAGCAAAGGAGAATCCTACCATGCAACTAATGAAAAACTGTTTTTT.

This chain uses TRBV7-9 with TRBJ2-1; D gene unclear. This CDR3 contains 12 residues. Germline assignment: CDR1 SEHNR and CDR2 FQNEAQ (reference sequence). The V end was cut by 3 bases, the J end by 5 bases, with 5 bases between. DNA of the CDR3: TGTGCCAGCAGCTTCCGGGACAATGAGCAGTTCTTC. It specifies CASSFRDNEQFF. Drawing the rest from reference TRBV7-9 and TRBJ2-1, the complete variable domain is DTGVSQNPRHKITKRGQNVTFRCDPISEHNRLYWYRQTLGQGPEFLTYFQNEAQLEKSRLLSDRFSAERPKGSFSTLEIQRTEQGDSAMYLCASSFRDNEQFFGPGTRLTVL.

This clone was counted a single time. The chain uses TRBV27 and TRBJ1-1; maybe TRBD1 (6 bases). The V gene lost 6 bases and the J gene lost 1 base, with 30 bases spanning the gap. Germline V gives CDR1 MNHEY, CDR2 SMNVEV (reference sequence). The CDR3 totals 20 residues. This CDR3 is CASSPRSPAVVGTSNTEAFF. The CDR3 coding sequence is TGTGCCAGCAGCCCTAGGAGTCCAGCAGTCGTCGGGACATCGAACACTGAAGCTTTCTTT.

The CDR3 region is CASSSGGVANYGYTF. The CDR3 nucleotides read TGTGCCAGCAGCTCAGGGGGCGTCGCTAACTATGGCTACACCTTC. The rearrangement joins TRBV9 to TRBJ1-2; the match to TRBD1 covers 8 bases. From germline, CDR1 is SGDLS and CDR2 YYNGEE. The CDR3 totals 15 residues. V shed 4 bases, J shed 0 bases, and the junction held 5 bases outside the gene matches.

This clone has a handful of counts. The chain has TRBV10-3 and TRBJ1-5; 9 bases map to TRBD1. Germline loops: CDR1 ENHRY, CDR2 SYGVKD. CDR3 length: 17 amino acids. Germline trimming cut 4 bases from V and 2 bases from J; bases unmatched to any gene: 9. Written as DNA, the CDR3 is TGTGCCATCAGTGGAACTAAGGGACAGGGTGGCAATCAGCCCCAGCATTTT. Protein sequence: CAISGTKGQGGNQPQHF.

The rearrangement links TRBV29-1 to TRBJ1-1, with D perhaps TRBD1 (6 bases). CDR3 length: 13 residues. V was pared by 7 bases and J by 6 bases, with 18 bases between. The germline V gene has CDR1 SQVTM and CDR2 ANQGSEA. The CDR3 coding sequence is TGCAGCGCCCAACAGGGTCGAAACTCTGAAGCTTTCTTT. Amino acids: CSAQQGRNSEAFF.

CDR3 region: CATSRVGSGFEQYF. As DNA, the CDR3 is TGTGCCACCAGCAGAGTTGGTTCGGGGTTTGAGCAGTACTTC. The J gene is TRBJ2-7, the V gene TRBV15, with D possibly matching TRBD2 (5 bases). V was shortened by 1 base and J by 7 bases, with 14 bases between the two germline ends. From germline, CDR1 is LNHNV and CDR2 YYDKDF (reference sequence). The CDR3 covers 14 residues.

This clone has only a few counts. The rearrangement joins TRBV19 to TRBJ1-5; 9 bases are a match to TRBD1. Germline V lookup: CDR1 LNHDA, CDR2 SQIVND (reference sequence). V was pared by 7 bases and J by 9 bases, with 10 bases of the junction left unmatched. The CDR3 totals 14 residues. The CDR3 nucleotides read TGTGCCAGTATGAGGGACAGGGCCAATGGGCCCCAGCATTTT. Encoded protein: CASMRDRANGPQHF.

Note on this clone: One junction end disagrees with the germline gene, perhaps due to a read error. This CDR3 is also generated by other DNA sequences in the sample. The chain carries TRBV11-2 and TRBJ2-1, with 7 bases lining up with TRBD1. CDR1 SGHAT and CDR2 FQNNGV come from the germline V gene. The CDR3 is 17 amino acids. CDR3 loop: CASSLEGGYSSYNEQFF. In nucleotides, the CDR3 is TGTGCTAGCAGCTTAGAAGGGGGCTACAGCTCCTACAATGAGCAGTTCTTC.

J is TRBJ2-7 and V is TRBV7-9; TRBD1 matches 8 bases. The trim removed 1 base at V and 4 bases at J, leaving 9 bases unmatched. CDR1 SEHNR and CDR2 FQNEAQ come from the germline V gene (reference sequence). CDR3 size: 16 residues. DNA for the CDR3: TGTGCCAGCAGCTTAGGCACAGGGGGGATCGGTTACGAGCAGTACTTC. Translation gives CASSLGTGGIGYEQYF. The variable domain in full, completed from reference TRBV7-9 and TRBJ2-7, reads DTGVSQNPRHKITKRGQNVTFRCDPISEHNRLYWYRQTLGQGPEFLTYFQNEAQLEKSRLLSDRFSAERPKGSFSTLEIQRTEQGDSAMYLCASSLGTGGIGYEQYFGPGTRLTVT.

The CDR3 reads CSAWRNTEAFF. CDR3 nucleotide sequence: TGCAGTGCTTGGAGGAACACTGAAGCTTTCTTT. J is TRBJ1-1 and V is TRBV20-1; D ambiguous. V dropped 5 bases and J dropped 1 base, with 5 bases sitting between them. The CDR3 has 11 residues. Per the germline V gene, CDR1 is DFQATT and CDR2 is SNEGSKA (reference sequence).

CDR3 loop: CASSVDRNTEAFF. CDR3 DNA: TGTGCCAGCAGCGTAGACAGGAACACTGAAGCTTTCTTT. This chain links TRBV9 with TRBJ1-1; D unclear. The germline V and J ends were trimmed by 0 bases and 1 base, with 4 bases remaining between them. This CDR3 spans 13 amino acids. Germline V CDR1 and CDR2: SGDLS, YYNGEE.

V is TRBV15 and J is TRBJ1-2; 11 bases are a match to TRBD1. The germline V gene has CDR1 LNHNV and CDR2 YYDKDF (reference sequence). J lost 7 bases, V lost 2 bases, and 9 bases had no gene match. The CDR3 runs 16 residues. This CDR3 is CATSRRDRGFEIGYTF. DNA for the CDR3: TGTGCCACCAGCAGAAGGGACAGGGGGTTTGAAATTGGCTACACCTTC. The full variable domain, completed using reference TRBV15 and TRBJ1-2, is DAMVIQNPRYQVTQFGKPVTLSCSQTLNHNVMYWYQQKSSQAPKLLFHYYDKDFNNEADTPDNFQSRRPNTSFCFLDIRSPGLGDTAMYLCATSRRDRGFEIGYTFGSGTRLTVV.